Reported below is one T cell receptor (beta chain). Its cognate antigen is unknown. This specimen comes from a study of cytomegalovirus exposure and HLA in healthy donors. Study-wide findings and caveats: V- and J-gene trimming of TCR beta was linked (in a later analysis) to a missense DCLRE1C variant. Roughly uniform sequencing depth across donors was assumed, possibly incorrectly. The analysis excluded some indistinguishable V segments, including TRBV6-2 and TRBV6-3. Relative to equally common others, HLA-associated TCR beta chains showed greater clonal expansion in a later analysis.

PCR was performed using 60 Vbeta and 13 Jbeta primers. Sequencing was performed with immunoSEQ multiplex PCR; in TCRdb, only in-frame clones are kept and a portion is missing. The data hold 100,000 to 150,000 clones, with roughly 70% observed a single time. There are 14 residues in the CDR3. The V end was cut by 4 bases, the J end by 5 bases, with 14 bases between. Germline V gene data show CDR1 as SGHDT and CDR2 as YYEEEE. The origin of this receptor is a man aged 35 to 55 in good health and CMV-seropositive. This chain links TRBV5-6 with TRBJ2-3, with D maybe TRBD1 (5 bases). Sample: PBMCs. The DNA of the CDR3 is TGTGCCAGCAGCGGCCAGTGGGGCGTAGATACGCAGTATTTT. Its translation: CASSGQWGVDTQYF.